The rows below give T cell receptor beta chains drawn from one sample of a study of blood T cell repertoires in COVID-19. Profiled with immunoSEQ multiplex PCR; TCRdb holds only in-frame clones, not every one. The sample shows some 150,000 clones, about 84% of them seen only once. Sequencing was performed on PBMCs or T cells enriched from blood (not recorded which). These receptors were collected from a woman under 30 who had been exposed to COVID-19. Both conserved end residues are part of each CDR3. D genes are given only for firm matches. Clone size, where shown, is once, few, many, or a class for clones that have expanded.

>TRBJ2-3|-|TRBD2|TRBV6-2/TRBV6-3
CASSYPLYSGRGADTQYF
TGTGCCAGCAGTTACCCGCTATATAGCGGGAGGGGGGCAGATACGCAGTATTTT
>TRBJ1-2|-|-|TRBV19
CASARDSGYGYTF
TGTGCCAGTGCCAGGGATTCGGGCTATGGCTACACCTTC
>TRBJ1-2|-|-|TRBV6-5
CASKGTGYYGYTF
TGTGCCAGCAAGGGTACAGGCTACTATGGCTACACCTTC
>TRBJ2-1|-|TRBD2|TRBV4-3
CASSRKRDYNEQFF
TGCGCCAGCAGCCGGAAGCGGGATTACAATGAGCAGTTCTTC
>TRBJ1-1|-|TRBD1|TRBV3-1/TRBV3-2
CASSQDHEGAKTEAFF
TGTGCCAGCAGCCAAGATCACGAGGGGGCGAAGACTGAAGCTTTCTTT
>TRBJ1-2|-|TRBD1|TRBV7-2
CASSLVSGGRDGYTF
TGTGCCAGCAGCTTAGTTTCAGGGGGGCGGGATGGCTACACCTTC
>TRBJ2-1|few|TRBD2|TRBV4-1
CASSPPGLDNEQFF
TGCGCCAGCAGCCCACCGGGACTAGACAATGAGCAGTTCTTC
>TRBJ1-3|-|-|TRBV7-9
CASSRVGSQGRNTIYF
TGTGCCAGCAGCCGAGTTGGGTCACAGGGAAGAAACACCATATATTTT
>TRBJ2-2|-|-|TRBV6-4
CAPIIHNRVDGELFF
TGTGCCCCCATCATTCACAACAGGGTTGACGGGGAGCTGTTTTTT
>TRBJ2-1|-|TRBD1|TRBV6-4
CASSEDAGTVNEQFF
TGTGCCAGCAGTGAGGACGCCGGGACAGTCAATGAGCAGTTCTTC
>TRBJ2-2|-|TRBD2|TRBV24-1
CATSDMRTSGSKGAGELFF
TGTGCCACCAGTGATATGAGGACTAGCGGGAGTAAGGGGGCCGGGGAGCTGTTTTTT
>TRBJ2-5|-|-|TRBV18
CASSPFEETQYF
TGTGCCAGCTCACCATTCGAGGAGACCCAGTACTTC
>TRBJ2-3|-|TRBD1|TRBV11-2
CASSFSGQYTDTQYF
TGTGCCAGCAGCTTCTCGGGACAGTACACAGATACGCAGTATTTT
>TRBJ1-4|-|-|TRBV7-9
CASSPTWRGTNEKLFF
TGTGCCAGCAGCCCAACGTGGAGGGGCACTAATGAAAAACTGTTTTTT
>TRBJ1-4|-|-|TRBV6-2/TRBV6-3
CASSSTGRNEKLFF
TGTGCCAGCAGTTCGACAGGCCGTAATGAAAAACTGTTTTTT
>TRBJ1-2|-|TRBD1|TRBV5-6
CASSQGTGGYGYTF
TGTGCCAGCAGCCAAGGGACAGGAGGCTATGGCTACACCTTC
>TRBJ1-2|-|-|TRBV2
CASNPTESNYGYTF
TGTGCCAGCAATCCGACGGAGTCTAACTATGGCTACACCTTC
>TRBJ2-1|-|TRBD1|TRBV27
CASSLSVTGGRGEQFF
TGTGCCAGCAGTTTATCGGTGACAGGGGGAAGGGGTGAGCAGTTCTTC
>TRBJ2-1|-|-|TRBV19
CASSELAREQFF
TGTGCCAGTAGTGAACTAGCCCGGGAGCAGTTCTTC
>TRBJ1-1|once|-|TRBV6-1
CASSEARYRVNTEAFF
TGTGCCAGCAGTGAAGCTAGGTACAGGGTGAACACTGAAGCTTTCTTT
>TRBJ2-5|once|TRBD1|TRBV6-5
CASRVDRVETQYF
TGTGCCAGCAGGGTGGACAGGGTGGAGACCCAGTACTTC
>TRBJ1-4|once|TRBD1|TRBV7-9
CASSSGGFEKLFF
TGTGCCAGCAGTTCAGGGGGCTTTGAAAAACTGTTTTTT
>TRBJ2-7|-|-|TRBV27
CASGAQRNSYEQYF
TGTGCCAGCGGAGCCCAGCGGAACTCCTACGAGCAGTACTTC
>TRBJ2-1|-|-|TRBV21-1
CARVGGPPGTDRLILNNEQFF
TGTGCCAGGGTTGGGGGACCTCCCGGGACTGACAGATTAATACTAAACAATGAGCAGTTCTTC
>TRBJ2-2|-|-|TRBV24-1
CATSDSRRTASFTGELFF
TGTGCCACCAGTGATTCACGTAGGACAGCGAGTTTCACCGGGGAGCTGTTTTTT
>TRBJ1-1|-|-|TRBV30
CAWSRRQALNTEAFF
TGTGCCTGGAGCCGCCGACAGGCGTTAAACACTGAAGCTTTCTTT
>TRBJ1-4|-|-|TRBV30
CAWSVLGGWDEKLFF
TGTGCCTGGAGTGTCCTGGGGGGGTGGGATGAAAAACTGTTTTTT
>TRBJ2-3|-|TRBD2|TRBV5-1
CASSPGLAGGTDTQYF
TGCGCCAGCAGCCCGGGACTAGCGGGAGGCACAGATACGCAGTATTTT
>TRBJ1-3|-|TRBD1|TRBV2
CASMRGQNTIYF
TGTGCCAGCATGAGGGGGCAGAACACCATATATTTT
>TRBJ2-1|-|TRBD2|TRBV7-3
CASSPGDSGRWPYNEQFF
TGTGCCAGCAGCCCTGGGGATAGCGGGAGATGGCCCTACAATGAGCAGTTCTTC